Listed below are T cell receptor beta chains from one sample, sequenced in a study of blood T cells in healthy people across ages. TCRdb independently ran MiXCR on the 5' RACE reads; one entry per CDR3 protein. The data show 1,100,000 or so distinct CDR3 sequences, 45% seen once. The specimen sequenced was blood. The receptors were gathered from a woman aged 60-70 years in good health. CDR3s include the opening cysteine and the closing phenylalanine or tryptophan. Fields, in order: CDR3 length, J gene, clone size, D gene, V gene, CDR3 protein, CDR3 DNA. A D gene is named only where the DNA matches it firmly. Clone size, where shown, is once, few, many, or a class for clones that have expanded.

18	TRBJ2-1	-	-	TRBV7-2	CACSLGLRSGPTYNEQFF	TGTGCCTGCAGCTTAGGGTTACGTAGCGGACCTACCTACAATGAGCAGTTCTTC
13	TRBJ2-7	-	-	TRBV10-2	CASSQAKTYEQYF	TGCGCCAGCAGCCAGGCCAAAACCTACGAGCAGTACTTC
15	TRBJ2-1	-	-	TRBV20-1	CSASGKHRSYNEQFF	TGCAGTGCTAGCGGGAAGCATAGATCCTACAATGAGCAGTTCTTC
17	TRBJ2-7	-	-	TRBV20-1	CSARGGSLGSSYNEQYF	TGCAGTGCTAGAGGGGGCTCCTTGGGGAGCTCCTACAATGAGCAGTACTTC
12	TRBJ2-7	few	-	TRBV29-1	CSVEVLRGEQYF	TGCAGCGTTGAGGTCCTCCGGGGGGAGCAGTACTTC
16	TRBJ2-4	-	TRBD2	TRBV12-3/TRBV12-4	CASTNPRELYGNIQYF	TGTGCCAGCACTAACCCGCGGGAGTTGTATGGAAACATTCAGTACTTC
16	TRBJ1-2	few	-	TRBV21-1	CASSKIPGGRVDGYTF	TGTGCCAGCAGCAAAATCCCAGGGGGCAGAGTCGATGGCTACACCTTC
13	TRBJ2-7	-	-	TRBV5-5	CASSPAPTGEQYF	TGTGCCAGCAGCCCAGCCCCGACAGGCGAGCAGTACTTC
19	TRBJ1-5	-	TRBD1	TRBV3-1	CASSQADPLDRAFGQPQHF	TGTGCCAGCAGCCAAGCCGACCCCCTTGACAGGGCTTTCGGTCAGCCCCAGCATTTT
12	TRBJ1-5	-	-	TRBV27	CASSTVNQPQHF	TGTGCCAGCAGCACAGTCAATCAGCCCCAGCATTTT
15	TRBJ2-1	few	TRBD1	TRBV12-3/TRBV12-4	CASSPQGANLDEQFF	TGTGCCAGTAGCCCACAGGGGGCCAATCTCGATGAGCAGTTCTTC
17	TRBJ2-3	-	TRBD2	TRBV15	CATSRGAASGISDTQYF	TGTGCCACCAGCAGAGGGGCCGCTAGCGGGATATCAGATACGCAGTATTTT
14	TRBJ2-1	-	TRBD2	TRBV12-3/TRBV12-4	CASSPSTSANEQFF	TGTGCCAGCAGCCCATCGACTAGCGCCAATGAGCAGTTCTTC
14	TRBJ2-1	-	TRBD2	TRBV20-1	CSATGREGTYEQFF	TGCAGTGCTACGGGTCGGGAGGGTACATATGAGCAGTTCTTC
15	TRBJ2-1	-	TRBD2	TRBV20-1	CSASIGLARDNEQFF	TGCAGTGCTAGCATCGGACTAGCTCGAGACAATGAGCAGTTCTTC
16	TRBJ2-1	-	-	TRBV29-1	CSVEEWRSVSYNEQFF	TGCAGCGTTGAAGAGTGGAGGTCGGTCTCCTACAATGAGCAGTTCTTC
17	TRBJ1-2	-	-	TRBV28	CASGGVTLQGGNYGYTF	TGTGCCAGCGGGGGGGTCACCTTACAGGGTGGCAACTATGGCTACACCTTC
12	TRBJ2-1	few	TRBD1	TRBV7-9	CASSYTGDGQFF	TGTGCCAGCAGCTACACAGGGGATGGGCAGTTCTTC
13	TRBJ2-1	-	TRBD2	TRBV29-1	CSVIAGLFNEQFF	TGCAGCGTTATAGCGGGACTGTTTAACGAGCAGTTCTTC
16	TRBJ2-2	-	TRBD2	TRBV20-1	CSARRLAGRRGGELFF	TGCAGTGCTAGGAGACTAGCGGGACGTAGGGGCGGGGAGCTGTTTTTT
15	TRBJ2-7	few	TRBD1	TRBV18	CASSPPLGQGYEQYF	TGTGCCAGCTCACCACCCCTGGGACAGGGTTACGAGCAGTACTTC
13	TRBJ2-3	-	-	TRBV10-3	CATRGEGTDTQYF	TGTGCCACAAGGGGGGAAGGCACAGATACGCAGTATTTT
13	TRBJ1-2	few	-	TRBV6-1	CASSEARVAGYTF	TGTGCCAGCAGTGAAGCGAGGGTAGCTGGCTACACCTTC
13	TRBJ1-1	-	-	TRBV18	CASSGDGYTEAFF	TGTGCCAGCTCAGGGGACGGCTACACTGAAGCTTTCTTT
14	TRBJ2-7	few	-	TRBV7-2	CASSPGGLPYEQYF	TGTGCCAGCAGCCCCGGGGGACTTCCCTACGAGCAGTACTTC
15	TRBJ2-3	-	-	TRBV28	CASSPPTISTDTQYF	TGTGCCAGCAGCCCCCCCACCATTAGCACAGATACGCAGTATTTT
13	TRBJ1-6	few	-	TRBV20-1	CSASLPATTPLHF	TGCAGTGCTAGTTTGCCAGCGACGACACCCCTCCACTTT
15	TRBJ2-3	-	-	TRBV12-3/TRBV12-4	CASRLSGISTDTQYF	TGTGCCAGCAGACTGTCCGGGATCAGCACAGATACGCAGTATTTT
13	TRBJ1-4	-	-	TRBV6-2/TRBV6-3	CAGREENGEKLFF	TGTGCCGGCAGAGAAGAAAATGGTGAAAAACTGTTTTTT
14	TRBJ2-5	-	-	TRBV30	CAWSGAGVQETQYF	TGTGCCTGGAGTGGGGCAGGGGTACAAGAGACCCAGTACTTC
14	TRBJ2-1	-	-	TRBV20-1	CSATRESSYNEQFF	TGCAGTGCCACTCGGGAAAGCTCCTACAATGAGCAGTTCTTC